This T cell receptor (beta chain) came from a study of T-cell memory formation after mild COVID-19. Broader study findings: Chiefly within CM and EM were the contracting CD4+ clones; CD8+ ones were within EMRA.

TCRdb independently ran MiXCR on the 5' RACE reads; one entry per CDR3 protein. Among about 400,000 distinct CDR3 sequences listed, around 24% were seen once. Germline CDR1 SGHRS, CDR2 YFSETQ. The CDR3 runs to 19 residues. V was pared by 4 bases and J by 2 bases, with 18 bases of the junction left unmatched. On this clonotype itself: The antigen remains unidentified.

This chain connects TRBV5-1 to TRBJ2-5; the match to TRBD2 covers 9 bases. Sequencing was carried out using PBMCs or a T cell subset sorted from them (not recorded which). The sequence came from an adult woman who had mild COVID-19 (a few samples of this study predate the infection). Cell type and time point are not known. The CDR3 bases are TGCGCCAGCAGCCTCACCCTGGGACTAGCTCGACGGGCGCAAGAGACCCAGTACTTC. Its protein product is CASSLTLGLARRAQETQYF.